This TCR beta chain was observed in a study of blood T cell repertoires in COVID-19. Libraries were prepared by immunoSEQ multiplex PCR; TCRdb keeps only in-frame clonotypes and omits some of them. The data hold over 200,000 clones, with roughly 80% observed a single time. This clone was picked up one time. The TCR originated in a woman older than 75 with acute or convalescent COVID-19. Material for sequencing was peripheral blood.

The CDR3 loop reads CASSTGGGNTIYF. In DNA, the CDR3 is TGTGCCAGCAGTACAGGGGGAGGAAACACCATATATTTT. The chain combines TRBV6-5 with TRBJ1-3; 8 nucleotides match TRBD1. Germline CDR1 reads MNHEY; CDR2 reads SVGAGI. This CDR3 spans 13 amino acids. V was clipped by 5 bases and J by 4 bases; unmatched bases: 1.